The T cell receptor beta chain under discussion was sequenced for a study of identical twins. As regards this clonotype: Its antigen is as yet unknown.

Study-wide findings and caveats: Compared with unrelated sharing, twin-shared out-of-frame alpha sequences had more low-probability sequences. A partial confounding effect on zero-insertion analyses could come from invariant MAIT and iNKT cells.

CDR3 length: 20 residues. V dropped 4 bases and J dropped 1; count of bases not matched to a gene: 17. Germline V lookup: CDR1 SGHVS, CDR2 FNYEAQ. In TCRdb, the 5' RACE reads were re-called with MiXCR into one record per CDR3 protein. The sample records around 650,000 distinct CDR3 sequences, 7.1% being singletons. In addition, the sample was reused for a study of yellow fever vaccine responses in identical twins. This second study says: Vaccine T cell responses of twins reportedly seemed partly convergent and partly personalized.

This sequence originates from a woman younger than 30 in good health. The chain is built from TRBV7-6 and TRBJ2-1, with 9 nucleotides matching TRBD2. Sequencing was carried out using PBMCs. The DNA for the CDR3 is TGTGCCAGCAGCTCAATAGCGGGAGACCTTCTCCGTTTATCCTACAATGAGCAGTTCTTC. It is translated as CASSSIAGDLLRLSYNEQFF.